Each of the 29 T cell receptor beta chains below was sequenced from the same sample in a study of blood T cell repertoires in COVID-19. Repertoires were generated with immunoSEQ multiplex PCR, while TCRdb's copy carries only in-frame clones and drops some. The table shows tens of thousands of clones, with over 80% occurring only once. The sequenced sample was peripheral blood. The receptors were sampled from an older man with active or convalescent COVID-19.

V usage is TRBV30 and J usage is TRBJ1-2; 8 bases align to TRBD1. The junction had 7 bases not matched to a gene; V was cut back by 5 bases and J by 5 bases. CDR3 length equals 13 residues. CDR1 and CDR2 from the germline V gene are GTSNPN and SVGIG (reference sequence). Written as DNA, the CDR3 is TGTGCCTGGGCCCCCGGGACAGGTTATGGCTACACCTTC. This sequence encodes CAWAPGTGYGYTF. The variable domain in full, completed from reference TRBV30 and TRBJ1-2, reads SQTIHQWPATLVQPVGSPLSLECTVEGTSNPNLYWYRQAAGRGLQLLFYSVGIGQISSEVPQNLSASRPQDRQFILSSKKLLLSDSGFYLCAWAPGTGYGYTFGSGTRLTVV.

The chain uses TRBV6-5 and TRBJ1-6; TRBD1 matches at 7 bases. The germline gives CDR1 MNHEY, CDR2 SVGAGI. Germline trimming cut 0 bases from V and 3 bases from J; bases unmatched to any gene: 2. This CDR3 is 16 amino acids long. The CDR3 here is CASSYSGTDYNSPLHF. CDR3 sequence (DNA): TGTGCCAGCAGTTACTCCGGGACAGACTATAATTCACCCCTCCACTTT.

The rearrangement links TRBV27 to TRBJ1-5; TRBD1 matches at 8 bases. The CDR3 extends over 19 amino acids. Germline-derived CDR1 and CDR2 are MNHEY and SMNVEV (reference sequence). Trimming cost V 6 bases and J 1 base; bases outside gene matches: 17. DNA of the CDR3: TGTGCCAGCAGAAAGTGGGGGGGACAGGCTAAGGGGAGCAATCAGCCCCAGCATTTT. As protein: CASRKWGGQAKGSNQPQHF.

This clone was counted once. The chain carries TRBV7-6 and TRBJ2-2; D gene ambiguous. Trimming pared 4 bases from V and 0 bases from J, leaving 6 bases between. The CDR3 extends over 14 amino acids. Germline values: CDR1 SGHVS, CDR2 FNYEAQ. The CDR3: CASSSTPNTGELFF. The DNA for the CDR3 is TGTGCCAGCAGCTCGACACCGAACACCGGGGAGCTGTTTTTT.

V gene TRBV28 combines with J gene TRBJ1-1; weak D call: TRBD1 (5 bases). The CDR3 length is 17 residues. V lost 6 bases and J lost 0, with 20 bases in between. Germline V CDR1 and CDR2: MDHEN, SYDVKM. The CDR3 is CASSSGTRGGMNTEAFF. The CDR3 DNA is TGTGCCAGCAGCTCCGGGACCCGCGGGGGTATGAACACTGAAGCTTTCTTT.

The chain links TRBV6-5 to TRBJ2-7; 8 positions agree with TRBD2. Unmatched junction bases numbered 5, after V lost 4 bases and J lost 0 bases. Germline V lookup: CDR1 MNHEY, CDR2 SVGAGI. CDR3 size: 15 residues. The CDR3, as DNA: TGTGCCAGCAGTTCATATAGCGGGGTCTCCTACGAGCAGTACTTC. Its protein product is CASSSYSGVSYEQYF.

The CDR3 DNA follows: TGTGCCAGCAGCTTAATTCTGGGGGGGAGCACAGATACGCAGTATTTT. Its translation is CASSLILGGSTDTQYF. The chain combines TRBV7-2 with TRBJ2-3; the match to TRBD2 covers 7 bases. CDR3 length: 16 residues. Trimming cost V 2 bases and J 0 bases; bases outside gene matches: 5. CDR1 is SGHTA, CDR2 FQGNSA, per germline.

The V and J genes are TRBV28 and TRBJ1-2, with D tentatively TRBD1 (5 bases). This CDR3 has 15 amino acids. V was shortened by 2 bases and J by 4 bases, with 14 bases between the two germline ends. The germline V gene has CDR1 MDHEN and CDR2 SYDVKM. In nucleotides, the CDR3 is TGTGCCAGCAGTTTAAAAGGGGATGGTGTCTATGGCTACACCTTC. It specifies CASSLKGDGVYGYTF.

V is TRBV27 and J is TRBJ1-1; possible D gene TRBD1, 5 bases. Trimming shortened V by 3 bases and J by 0 bases, and 8 bases separated the two germline ends. From germline, CDR1 is MNHEY and CDR2 SMNVEV (reference sequence). This CDR3 is built from 14 residues. The CDR3 protein is CASSFRGVNTEAFF. DNA of the CDR3: TGTGCCAGCAGTTTTCGGGGGGTGAACACTGAAGCTTTCTTT.

The CDR3 is CASSWARDWSYEQYF. CDR3 DNA: TGTGCCAGCAGCTGGGCCCGGGACTGGTCCTACGAGCAGTACTTC. This rearrangement joins TRBV6-2 or TRBV6-3 to TRBJ2-7, with D tentatively TRBD2 (6 bases). The CDR3 contains 15 residues. In germline, CDR1 is MNHEY, CDR2 SVGEGT. V dropped 6 bases and J dropped 1 base, with 16 bases sitting between them.

This clone was detected once. The rearrangement links TRBV7-9 to TRBJ1-6; D is ambiguous. Trimming took 0 bases from V and 10 from J, leaving 4 bases between them. Germline CDR1 and CDR2: SEHNR and FQNEAQ (reference sequence). The CDR3 contains 12 residues. CDR3 loop: CASSLAGSPLHF. The DNA of the CDR3 is TGTGCCAGCAGCTTAGCGGGCTCACCCCTCCACTTT.

This chain uses TRBV7-2 with TRBJ2-7; D perhaps matches TRBD1 (6 bases). With 1 base removed from V and 1 base from J, the gap between germline ends came to 23 bases. Germline lookup yields CDR1 SGHTA and CDR2 FQGNSA. The CDR3 consists of 19 residues. CDR3 amino acids: CASSLVPGQGYRRSYEQYF. For the CDR3, the DNA is TGTGCCAGCAGCTTAGTCCCGGGACAAGGATACAGGCGGTCCTACGAGCAGTACTTC.

The chain recombines TRBV5-6 with TRBJ1-5; no clear D gene. Germline lookup yields CDR1 SGHDT and CDR2 YYEEEE. Deletions cut 0 bases from V and 5 bases from J, with 9 bases between. CDR3 length equals 14 residues. CDR3 sequence reads: CASSLEGAYQPQHF. The DNA of the CDR3 is TGTGCCAGCAGCTTGGAGGGAGCATATCAGCCCCAGCATTTT.

The chain carries TRBV6-2 or TRBV6-3 and TRBJ2-3; the match to TRBD2 covers 7 bases. Germline CDR1 is MNHEY and CDR2 is SVGEGT. CDR3 length equals 15 residues. With 2 bases clipped from V and 6 bases from J, the junction kept 8 bases outside the gene matches. In nucleotides, the CDR3 is TGTGCCAGCAGTTACATTGCGGGAGCCTTGGATACGCAGTATTTT. It specifies CASSYIAGALDTQYF.

The J gene is TRBJ1-1, the V gene TRBV2; 7 bases align to TRBD1. The germline V gene has CDR1 SNHLY and CDR2 FYNNEI. CDR3 length: 13 residues. The junction had 5 bases not matched to a gene; V was cut back by 6 bases and J by 4 bases. CDR3 loop: CASRATGSTEAFF. The CDR3 DNA follows: TGTGCCAGCAGAGCGACAGGGTCCACTGAAGCTTTCTTT.

This clone was detected once. The chain couples TRBV2 to TRBJ2-5; tentative D call: TRBD1 (5 bases). Germline V gene sequence: CDR1 SNHLY, CDR2 FYNNEI. V was trimmed by 4 bases and J by 5 bases, leaving 17 bases between them. The CDR3 has 15 residues. In nucleotides, the CDR3 is TGTGCCAGCAGTGCCGACTCCCGCAGGGTTGAGACCCAGTACTTC. It is translated as CASSADSRRVETQYF. Together with reference TRBV2 and TRBJ2-5, the CDR3 gives the full variable domain: EPEVTQTPSHQVTQMGQEVILRCVPISNHLYFYWYRQILGQKVEFLVSFYNNEISEKSEIFDDQFSVERPDGSNFTLKIRSTKLEDSAMYFCASSADSRRVETQYFGPGTRLLVL.

The CDR3 loop is CASSVDSRDRVFGNTIYF. Here the CDR3 DNA reads TGTGCCAGCAGCGTAGATTCCCGGGACAGGGTCTTTGGAAACACCATATATTTT. The V gene is TRBV9, the J gene TRBJ1-3, with 9 bases lining up with TRBD1. The length of the CDR3 is 18 residues. V was pared by 0 bases and J by 3 bases, with 10 bases of the junction left unmatched. In germline, CDR1 is SGDLS, CDR2 YYNGEE.

The chain joins TRBV18 to TRBJ1-3; D is uncertain. Germline V gives CDR1 KGHSH, CDR2 LQKENI. Trimming cost V 2 bases and J 5 bases, with 7 bases left between them. This CDR3 region has 13 residues. CDR3 sequence: CASSPEKRNTIYF. The CDR3 bases are TGTGCCAGCTCACCAGAGAAGAGAAACACCATATATTTT.

V and J are TRBV6-5 and TRBJ2-2; TRBD1 matches at 8 bases. This CDR3 is 15 amino acids long. Germline V gene data show CDR1 as MNHEY and CDR2 as SVGAGI. The V gene end was trimmed by 8 bases and the J gene end by 3 bases; junction bases not matched to a gene: 8. In nucleotides, the CDR3 is TGTGCCAGCGAGGACAGGGCCGGATACACCGGGGAGCTGTTTTTT. Amino acids: CASEDRAGYTGELFF.

The chain employs TRBV5-1 and TRBJ2-7, with 8 bases identical to TRBD1. Germline V CDR1 and CDR2: SGHRS, YFSETQ. V was clipped by 0 bases and J by 3 bases; unmatched bases: 2. This CDR3 has 14 amino acids. As DNA, the CDR3 is TGCGCCAGCAGCTTGGATACAGGGGGCTACGAGCAGTACTTC. Its protein is CASSLDTGGYEQYF.

This clone was seen a single time. V usage is TRBV2 and J usage is TRBJ2-7, with D uncertain. V lost 4 bases and J 2 bases, leaving 6 bases between the germline ends. CDR1 and CDR2 (germline): SNHLY, FYNNEI. This CDR3 has 12 amino acids. CDR3 bases: TGTGCCAGCAGTGCCTCTACCTACGAGCAGTACTTC. Amino acids: CASSASTYEQYF.

The chain is built from TRBV19 and TRBJ1-4, with D tentatively TRBD1 (6 bases). The CDR3 is made up of 15 amino acids. Germline loops: CDR1 LNHDA, CDR2 SQIVND (reference sequence). Trimming removed 5 bases from V and 6 bases from J, with 16 bases in between. Here the CDR3 DNA reads TGTGCCAGTAGTGATTACAGGGCCGGGGATGAAAAACTGTTTTTT. This codes for CASSDYRAGDEKLFF.

This clone appeared a single time. The gene calls are TRBV7-2 and TRBJ2-1; D is unclear. Germline V gene sequence: CDR1 SGHTA, CDR2 FQGNSA. Trimming took off 7 bases at V and 8 bases at J, with 9 bases between the two ends. CDR3 length: 11 amino acids. CDR3 sequence (DNA): TGTGCCAGCACCCCTAGTTATGAGCAGTTCTTC. It encodes CASTPSYEQFF.

V and J are TRBV4-1 and TRBJ1-5, with 7 bases matching TRBD1. Germline assignment: CDR1 MGHRA and CDR2 YSYEKL. The V and J ends lost 2 bases and 6 bases, in that order; junction bases with no gene match: 10. The CDR3 extends over 16 amino acids. CDR3 nucleotide sequence: TGCGCCAGCAGCCAAACACGACTCAGGGGGGTTCAGCCCCAGCATTTT. Its protein product is CASSQTRLRGVQPQHF.

The chain uses TRBV5-6 and TRBJ2-5; the match to TRBD2 covers 13 bases. The CDR3 contains 16 residues. The V segment lost 0 bases and the J segment 2 bases; nucleotides outside the gene matches: 1. Germline V gene sequence: CDR1 SGHDT, CDR2 YYEEEE. The CDR3 is CASSLVGLAGQETQYF. The CDR3 nucleotides are TGTGCCAGCAGCTTGGTGGGACTAGCGGGGCAAGAGACCCAGTACTTC.

The chain employs TRBV5-1 and TRBJ2-3, with D perhaps TRBD2 (7 bases). V was clipped by 5 bases and J by 2 bases, with 18 bases between them. The CDR3 runs to 16 residues. The germline V gene encodes CDR1 SGHRS and CDR2 YFSETQ. CDR3 in DNA: TGCGCCAGCAGTTGGTCTGCGGGGGCCATCACAGATACGCAGTATTTT. This translates into CASSWSAGAITDTQYF.

The rearrangement uses TRBV19 and TRBJ2-7, with 8 bases aligning to TRBD1. V lost 5 bases, J lost 3 bases, and 3 bases stayed unmatched. Germline CDR1 is LNHDA and CDR2 is SQIVND (reference sequence). This CDR3 has 13 amino acids. CDR3 DNA sequence: TGTGCCAGTAGTTCTGACAGGGGCTACGAGCAGTACTTC. It yields the protein CASSSDRGYEQYF.

The CDR3 sequence: CASSLESGQGAYEQFF. The DNA for the CDR3 is TGTGCCAGCAGCTTGGAATCGGGACAGGGGGCTTATGAGCAGTTCTTC. This chain connects TRBV5-5 to TRBJ2-1; 12 positions agree with TRBD1. Losses at the gene ends were 0 bases for V and 8 bases for J; bases not matched to a gene: 6. CDR3 size: 16 residues. Germline CDR1 is SGHKS and CDR2 is YYEKEE (reference sequence).

V is TRBV24-1 and J is TRBJ2-5; the D gene is possibly TRBD1 (6 bases). V was shortened by 1 base and J by 6 bases, with 11 bases between the two germline ends. Per germline, CDR1 KGHDR and CDR2 SFDVKD. The CDR3 length is 14 residues. The CDR3 sequence is CATSDFPGAKTQYF. DNA for the CDR3: TGTGCCACCAGTGATTTCCCAGGGGCGAAGACCCAGTACTTC.